This TCR beta chain was obtained from a study of OX40 agonist ivuxolimab in advanced cancers. With respect to the entire study: Ivuxolimab was an agonistic, fully human IgG2 monoclonal antibody directed against OX40 (CD134), a costimulatory receptor. Patients were allowed to have had prior anti-PD-1, anti-PD-L1 or anti-CTLA-4 therapy, and around two fifths of the dose-escalation patients had been treated with checkpoint inhibitors. Three dose-escalation patients achieved partial responses, one with hepatocellular carcinoma and two with cutaneous melanoma. A male proportion of around 80% and a mean age of approximately 62 years, ranging from about 23 to 79, were recorded for the dose-escalation cohort. The purpose of peripheral TCRbeta sequencing was to test whether ivuxolimab changed TCR sequence diversity and led to clonal T-cell expansion. Intravenous ivuxolimab was administered to patients every 2 weeks at six dose levels: 0.01, 0.1, 0.3, 1.5, 3 and 10 mg/kg. The monotherapy dose-escalation portion (N of about 52 patients) of the phase I ivuxolimab trial is reported in the paper. Among the roughly 52 dose-escalation patients, approximately 20 had hepatocellular carcinoma, roughly 15 melanoma, 9 renal cell carcinoma and 9 head and neck cancer. The study at large found these results: In the 0.1-3.0 mg/kg groups, partial responders were among the patients with the lowest normalized peripheral clonal expansion, particularly in CD8+ T cells. At doses of 0.1 to 3.0 mg/kg, clonal expansion of both CD4+ and CD8+ blood T cells was observed from baseline to week 6. Antigen specificity was not determined for the clonally expanded peripheral T cells. After ivuxolimab, more expanded clones were found on average in CD8+ T cells than in CD4+ T cells. Low levels of normalized T-cell clonal expansion were also seen in some patients who did not respond.

Genomic DNA was isolated from the sorted cells so that the TCRbeta CDR3 region could be sequenced. The immunoSEQ Assay was used for sequencing of TCRbeta CDR3 regions. Here the immuneACCESS table is served through TCRdb, limited to in-frame sequences with V and J called. Missing clones are a known gap in these copies; in checked studies unresolved V genes cover under half, and the rest lacks a known reason. The sample table lists 95,000 to 100,000 clones, 85% to 95% of them with a count of one. Around 0.25% of the sample lies in the top ten. Remarks on this clone: Its cognate antigen has yet to be identified. The record has no base qualities; no much larger clone is one base away.

Patients with a history of autoimmune disease or receiving systemic immunosuppression were excluded from the trial. Peripheral blood for TCR sequencing was collected from all dose cohorts at baseline, on cycle 4 day 1, and on cycle 7 day 1. The samples were drawn from a first-in-human, open-label, multicenter phase I dose-escalation trial of ivuxolimab. Adults with locally advanced or metastatic melanoma, renal cell carcinoma, hepatocellular carcinoma or head and neck squamous cell carcinoma were enrolled in the trial. Before TCR sequencing, CD4+ T cells and CD8+ T cells were sorted from peripheral blood as separate populations. The CDR3, cysteine through phenylalanine, is 15 amino acids long. Only the CDR3 part of the read is kept: 45 bases, read in frame from the first base. V is shortened by 1 base, J by 4 bases, and the region joining them spans 13 bases. Taken from the germline V gene, the CDR1 and CDR2 loops are SGHVS and FQNEAQ.

The receptor was isolated from an adult with an advanced solid tumor such as melanoma, head and neck, liver or kidney cancer. The sequencing used CD4+ or CD8+ T cells sorted from blood, collected in a trial of the OX40 agonist ivuxolimab. In this chain, TRBV7-8 is recombined with TRBJ2-5; the D gene could be either TRBD1 or TRBD2, each agreeing at 5 bases. The CDR3 has the sequence CASSLGGSGRETQYF. The nucleotide sequence reads TGTGCCAGCAGCTTAGGGGGTTCGGGGCGAGAGACCCAGTACTTC.